The TCR beta chain under discussion was sequenced for a study of blood T cell repertoires in COVID-19. Study at large: From T cells, B-cell-depleted T cells, or PBMCs came the material, which was cDNA or gDNA.

Participants, about 18 to 89 years old, spanned about 26 US areas. Cohort allocation depended upon clinical history that participants reported. Clones were read by immunoSEQ multiplex PCR, and TCRdb kept only the in-frame ones, dropping some. The table lists approximately 250,000 clones, approximately 89% of them singletons. Germline loops: CDR1 MNHEY, CDR2 SVGAGI. The CDR3 has 14 residues. Trimming removed 6 bases from V and 2 bases from J; junction bases left unmatched: 7. The TCR sequence derives from a woman aged 35 to 49 who had been exposed to COVID-19. This chain joins TRBV6-5 and TRBJ2-7; 7 nucleotides line up with TRBD1. Sequencing input: PBMCs or T cells enriched from blood (not recorded which). CDR3 DNA sequence: TGTGCCAGCAGAATAGACAGGGCGACCTACGAGCAGTACGTC. Translated, it gives CASRIDRATYEQYV.